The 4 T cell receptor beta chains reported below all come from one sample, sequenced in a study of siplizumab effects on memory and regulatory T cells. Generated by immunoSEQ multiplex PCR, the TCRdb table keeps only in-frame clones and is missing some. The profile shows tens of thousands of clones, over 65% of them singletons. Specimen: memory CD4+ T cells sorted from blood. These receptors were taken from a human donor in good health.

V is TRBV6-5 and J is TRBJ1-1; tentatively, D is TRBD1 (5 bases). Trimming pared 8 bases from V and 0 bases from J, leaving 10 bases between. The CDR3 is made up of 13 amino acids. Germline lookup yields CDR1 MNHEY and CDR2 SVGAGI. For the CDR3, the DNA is TGTGCCAGCGGCCACAGGCTGAACACTGAAGCTTTCTTT. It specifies CASGHRLNTEAFF.

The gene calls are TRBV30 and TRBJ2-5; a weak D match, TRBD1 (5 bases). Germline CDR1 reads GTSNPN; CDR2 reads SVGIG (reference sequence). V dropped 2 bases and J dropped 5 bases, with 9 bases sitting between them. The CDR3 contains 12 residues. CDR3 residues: CAWSRQSETQYF. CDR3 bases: TGTGCCTGGAGTCGACAGTCGGAGACCCAGTACTTC.

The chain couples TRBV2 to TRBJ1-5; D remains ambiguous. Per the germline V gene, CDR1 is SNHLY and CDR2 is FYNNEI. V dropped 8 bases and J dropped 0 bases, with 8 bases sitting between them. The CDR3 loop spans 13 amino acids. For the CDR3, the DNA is TGTGCCAGCGCCGCTTATAGCAATCAGCCCCAGCATTTT. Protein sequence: CASAAYSNQPQHF.

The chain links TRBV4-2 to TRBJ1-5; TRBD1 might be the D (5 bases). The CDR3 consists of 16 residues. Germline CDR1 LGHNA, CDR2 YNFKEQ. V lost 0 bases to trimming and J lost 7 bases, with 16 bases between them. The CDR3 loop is CASSQDWWTLGQPQHF. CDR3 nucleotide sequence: TGTGCCAGCAGCCAAGACTGGTGGACATTGGGGCAGCCCCAGCATTTT.